This TCR beta chain stems from a study of blood T cell repertoires in COVID-19. Overall study: COVID-19 samples, acute and convalescent, were from the United States, Italy and Spain. PBMCs, B-cell-depleted T cells, or T cells provided the cDNA or gDNA that made up the material.

This clone was seen only once. In the original analysis: How many nucleated cells were present was estimated from reference gene primer amplification. Some clones are missing from TCRdb's copy, which holds only in-frame ones; the method was immunoSEQ multiplex PCR. That table is the source of V, J and clone size, and D and trimming were worked out from the DNA. The sample shows about 74,000 clones, about 69% of them seen only once. V lost 6 bases, J lost 8 bases, and 9 bases lay in between. CDR3 length equals 11 residues. This chain links TRBV12-3 or TRBV12-4 with TRBJ2-3; D may be TRBD2 (5 bases). The receptor comes from a man between 65 and 85 years old with acute or convalescent COVID-19. Sequencing was carried out using peripheral blood. In nucleotides, the CDR3 is TGTGCCAGCAGGGGTCTAGCTACGCAGTATTTT. It yields the protein CASRGLATQYF.